These T cell receptor beta chains were read from a single sample in a study of blood T cell repertoires in COVID-19. Profiled with immunoSEQ multiplex PCR; TCRdb holds only in-frame clones, not every one. This table has around 100,000 clones, about 90% appearing once. The sequenced material came from peripheral blood. The receptor source for this set is a man aged 25-45 years in a cohort sampled during active COVID-19. The CDR3 runs from the conserved cysteine through the conserved F or W.

CDR3: CASSLWVAGGPMSYEQYF
J: TRBJ2-7
V: TRBV5-1

CDR3: CASSPGGGAGGNTIYF
J: TRBJ1-3
V: TRBV6-6

CDR3: CASSPGTKGGETQYF
J: TRBJ2-5
V: TRBV6-5

CDR3: CSVETGGYNEQFF
J: TRBJ2-1
V: TRBV29-1

CDR3: CASSEPGVSYEQYF
J: TRBJ2-7
V: TRBV10-2

CDR3: CASSGQGDTEAFF
J: TRBJ1-1
V: TRBV19

CDR3: CASTLGLAGGSDTQYF
J: TRBJ2-3
V: TRBV28

CDR3: CASRRSGGGETQYF
J: TRBJ2-5
V: TRBV2

CDR3: CSVPTGEQYF
J: TRBJ2-7
V: TRBV20-1

CDR3: CASSQTVQLNTEAFF
J: TRBJ1-1
V: TRBV4-1

CDR3: CASSVGTDYGYTF
J: TRBJ1-2
V: TRBV7-3

CDR3: CASSSFGGEVGNTIYF
J: TRBJ1-3
V: TRBV5-6

CDR3: CASSSRDLSTDTQYF
J: TRBJ2-3
V: TRBV6-6

CDR3: CASSLGGQLYQPQHF
J: TRBJ1-5
V: TRBV5-8

CDR3: CASSRRTGYDEQYF
J: TRBJ2-7
V: TRBV5-1

CDR3: CASRLDDRGGAEAFF
J: TRBJ1-1
V: TRBV2

CDR3: CASGITGTGELFF
J: TRBJ2-2
V: TRBV5-1

CDR3: CASSLAQRGYNEQFF
J: TRBJ2-1
V: TRBV7-2

CDR3: CASSQSRVRELFF
J: TRBJ2-2
V: TRBV3-1/TRBV3-2

CDR3: CASSLRTGPQETQYF
J: TRBJ2-5
V: TRBV13

CDR3: CASSSFGGSTGELFF
J: TRBJ2-2
V: TRBV11-3

CDR3: CASSSPGQGGTGELFF
J: TRBJ2-2
V: TRBV7-3

CDR3: CATRSYTGELFF
J: TRBJ2-2
V: TRBV18

CDR3: CAWSGHRGLREKLFF
J: TRBJ1-4
V: TRBV30

CDR3: CATSRDRANTEAFF
J: TRBJ1-1
V: TRBV28

CDR3: CASTEGQGADTQYF
J: TRBJ2-3
V: TRBV5-1

CDR3: CASSPSNSGGYNEQFF
J: TRBJ2-1
V: TRBV3-1/TRBV3-2

CDR3: CASRGQVGGYTF
J: TRBJ1-2
V: TRBV28

CDR3: CASISGGAGTQYF
J: TRBJ2-5
V: TRBV2

CDR3: CATSRERGGGTEAFF
J: TRBJ1-1
V: TRBV15

CDR3: CATSRVHRDETQYF
J: TRBJ2-5
V: TRBV15

CDR3: CASRPDISGNTIYF
J: TRBJ1-3
V: TRBV19

CDR3: CASKVGSGAVNTEAFF
J: TRBJ1-1
V: TRBV19

CDR3: CAISEFPGQGESPLHF
J: TRBJ1-6
V: TRBV10-3

CDR3: CASSESQVYNQPQHF
J: TRBJ1-5
V: TRBV18

CDR3: CASSPPRGFPLGYEQYF
J: TRBJ2-7
V: TRBV28

CDR3: CASSSSSSTDTQYF
J: TRBJ2-3
V: TRBV28

CDR3: CASSLTTGSYGYTF
J: TRBJ1-2
V: TRBV7-9

CDR3: CASSLEGLPGGYTF
J: TRBJ1-2
V: TRBV11-2

CDR3: CAWSVGQGGQPQHF
J: TRBJ1-5
V: TRBV30

CDR3: CATSDAADRRNTGELFF
J: TRBJ2-2
V: TRBV24-1

CDR3: CASSKGTGNYGYTF
J: TRBJ1-2
V: TRBV5-6

CDR3: CAWRGARDTGELFF
J: TRBJ2-2
V: TRBV30